This TCR beta chain was documented in a study of vaccination and CD4 T cells after COVID-19. At the level of the study: Overlapping peptides covering the spike proteins of SARS-CoV-2, HCoV-NL63, HCoV-OC43 and HCoV-229E were added to stimulate cells. Study-wide points: Researchers report that a median about 89% of reactive clones in convalescent patients surfaced only post-vaccination.

With V trimmed by 2 bases and J by 6 bases, 6 bases remained unmatched. From germline, CDR1 is MNHEY and CDR2 SMNVEV (reference sequence). The CDR3 has 16 residues. The treatment was: roughly ten-day PBMC culture with coronavirus spike peptide pools or control peptides (ViraFEST assay). Worth noting for this clonotype: Its antigen remains unknown.

An Oncomine TCR Beta short-read assay was used to sequence the DNA from cultured CD4+ T cells. Genomic DNA was extracted from cultured CD4+ T cells. TCRdb reprocessed the PCR reads via MiXCR and lists one record per CDR3 protein. The sample contains 12,000 or so distinct CDR3 sequences, roughly 50% of which appear only once. V is TRBV27 and J is TRBJ2-2; 10 bases align to TRBD2. The clonotype originates from a human donor who had recovered from COVID-19. Sequenced input: CD4+ T cells from blood, cultured in vitro. This chain's CDR3 is CASSLLAGARPGELFF. Here the CDR3 DNA reads TGTGCCAGCAGTTTACTAGCGGGAGCGAGGCCCGGGGAGCTGTTTTTT.